These 31 T cell receptor beta chains share one sample of origin, sequenced in a study of blood T cell repertoires in COVID-19. Produced via immunoSEQ multiplex PCR; TCRdb's table is partial and in-frame only. The repertoire holds approximately 150,000 clones, with roughly 81% as singletons. Sequenced input: PBMCs or T cells enriched from blood (not recorded which). Source of these receptors: a woman in her forties or fifties with acute COVID-19.

This clone was detected only a few times. The chain recombines TRBV9 with TRBJ2-7; the D gene is possibly TRBD2 (6 bases). In germline, CDR1 is SGDLS, CDR2 YYNGEE. There are 14 residues in the CDR3. Between the trimmed V and J ends, which lost 3 bases and 4 bases, there was a span of 14 bases. The CDR3 nucleotides read TGTGCCAGCAGCGCGGGACTGCCTGCGTACGAGCAGTACTTC. It is translated as CASSAGLPAYEQYF.

The rearrangement links TRBV3-1 (or the pseudogene TRBV3-2) to TRBJ1-1; the D gene is possibly TRBD1 (5 bases). There are 16 residues in the CDR3. V was shortened by 2 bases and J by 3 bases, with 16 bases between the two germline ends. Germline CDR1 is LGHDT and CDR2 is YNNKEL (reference sequence). The CDR3 spells CASSQMSRGRDTEAFF. The CDR3 nucleotides are TGTGCCAGCAGCCAAATGTCTCGAGGCAGGGACACTGAAGCTTTCTTT.

The chain is built from TRBV30 and TRBJ1-4; 8 bases are a match to TRBD1. Germline V lookup: CDR1 GTSNPN, CDR2 SVGIG (reference sequence). The CDR3 is made up of 13 amino acids. J gave up 10 bases and V 2 bases, and 6 bases lay outside the gene matches. CDR3 coding DNA: TGTGCCTGGAGTATCGACAGGGGTGGAAAACTGTTTTTT. Its protein product is CAWSIDRGGKLFF.

This clone occurred once. This sequence joins TRBV11-1 and TRBJ1-1; D not resolved. V was pared by 0 bases and J by 3 bases, with 5 bases between. Germline assignment: CDR1 SGHAT and CDR2 FQDESV (reference sequence). This CDR3 has 13 amino acids. The CDR3 coding sequence is TGTGCCAGCAGCTTAGCAGGAGACACTGAAGCTTTCTTT. It yields the protein CASSLAGDTEAFF.

This clone was seen only a few times. This chain links TRBV9 with TRBJ1-3; the D is unclear. Trimming shortened V by 4 bases and J by 4 bases, and 12 bases separated the two germline ends. The CDR3 length is 14 residues. Germline CDR1 SGDLS, CDR2 YYNGEE. The CDR3 loop is CASSPGGFGNTIYF. The CDR3, as DNA: TGTGCCAGCAGCCCGGGTGGGTTCGGAAACACCATATATTTT.

This chain connects TRBV4-1 to TRBJ1-1; D possibly corresponds to TRBD1 (5 bases). The CDR3 is made up of 15 amino acids. Germline V gene lookup returns CDR1 MGHRA and CDR2 YSYEKL. The germline V and J ends were trimmed by 4 bases and 2 bases, with 14 bases remaining between them. In DNA, the CDR3 is TGCGCCAGCAGCCCCGGCCCAGGGATTAACACTGAAGCTTTCTTT. Its translation is CASSPGPGINTEAFF.

The chain couples TRBV25-1 to TRBJ2-7; a possible D gene is TRBD1 (6 bases). The CDR3 totals 13 residues. Germline V lookup: CDR1 MGHDK, CDR2 SYGVNS. V lost 5 bases and J 5 bases, leaving 13 bases between the germline ends. The CDR3 bases are TGTGCCAGCAGTACAGGGAGAGGTGACGAGCAGTACTTC. It translates to CASSTGRGDEQYF.

Comments on this clone: An end of the junction differs from the germline gene, which may be a read error. V is TRBV5-6 and J is TRBJ1-1; possible D gene TRBD1, 5 bases. CDR3 length: 12 amino acids. Germline V gives CDR1 SGHDT, CDR2 YYEEEE. The CDR3 loop reads CASSRGAVSFGF. The DNA of the CDR3 is TGTGCCAGCAGCCGTGGGGCGGTAAGCTTTGGGTTT. Based on the CDR3 plus reference TRBV5-6 and TRBJ1-1, the full variable domain is DAGVTQSPTHLIKTRGQQVTLRCSPKSGHDTVSWYQQALGQGPQFIFQYYEEEERQRGNFPDRFSGHQFPNYSSELNVNALLLGDSALYLCASSRGAVSFGFGQGTRLTVV.

This clone has only one observation. The chain joins TRBV7-9 to TRBJ1-4; D call uncertain. Trimming pared 5 bases from V and 12 bases from J, leaving 19 bases between. The CDR3 spans 14 residues. The germline V gene encodes CDR1 SEHNR and CDR2 FQNEAQ (reference sequence). As DNA, the CDR3 is TGTGCCAGCAGCCCTGGCCCGTTGGGAGGAGAACTGTTTTTT. It codes for CASSPGPLGGELFF.

This clone was recorded once. The V and J genes are TRBV29-1 and TRBJ1-1, with 10 bases matching TRBD1. The V gene's germline CDR1 is SQVTM and CDR2 ANQGSEA. CDR3 length: 17 residues. Losses at the gene ends were 5 bases for V and 2 bases for J; bases not matched to a gene: 14. As DNA, the CDR3 is TGCAGCGTTAAGAGACCGGGACAGGGGAGCTTTAACACTGAAGCTTTCTTT. It is translated as CSVKRPGQGSFNTEAFF.

V gene TRBV21-1 combines with J gene TRBJ2-1; TRBD2, the table's D call, lacks a check against the DNA. TRBV21-1 is a known pseudogene. The CDR3 is made up of 16 amino acids. The CDR3 DNA reads TGTGCCAGCAGCAAAGATCGACTAGCGGGAGGTAATGAGCAGTTCTTC. This codes for CASSKDRLAGGNEQFF.

The V gene is TRBV5-8, the J gene TRBJ2-3; 11 bases fit TRBD2. Germline V gene lookup returns CDR1 SGHTS and CDR2 YDEGEE. V gave up 3 bases and J gave up 3 bases; unmatched junction bases: 6. The CDR3 extends over 16 amino acids. The CDR3 spells CASSWGASGRTDTQYF. In DNA form, the CDR3 reads TGTGCCAGCAGCTGGGGGGCTAGCGGGAGGACAGATACGCAGTATTTT. Supplemented by reference TRBV5-8 and TRBJ2-3, the full variable domain reads EAGVTQSPTHLIKTRGQQATLRCSPISGHTSVYWYQQALGLGLQFLLWYDEGEERNRGNFPPRFSGRQFPNYSSELNVNALELEDSALYLCASSWGASGRTDTQYFGPGTRLTVL.

The chain couples TRBV30 to TRBJ1-1; D not certain. The ends were cut back, 5 bases at V and 6 bases at J, with 13 bases in the middle. The CDR3 extends over 12 amino acids. Germline V gene lookup returns CDR1 GTSNPN and CDR2 SVGIG (reference sequence). In nucleotides, the CDR3 is TGTGCCTGGGATGACCAGGTGGCTGAAGCTTTCTTT. Translating it yields CAWDDQVAEAFF.

The gene calls are TRBV19 and TRBJ2-2; TRBD1 aligns across 7 bases. J was trimmed by 6 bases and V by 7 bases; bases with no gene match: 17. CDR3 length equals 17 residues. CDR1 is LNHDA and CDR2 is SQIVND in the germline V gene (reference sequence). CDR3: CASTVASGTAGSGELFF. CDR3 sequence (DNA): TGTGCCAGTACCGTCGCCTCCGGGACAGCCGGCTCCGGGGAGCTGTTTTTT.

V usage is TRBV6-2 or TRBV6-3 and J usage is TRBJ1-4; 7 positions agree with TRBD1. Germline CDR1 and CDR2: MNHEY and SVGEGT. CDR3 length equals 16 residues. With 5 bases clipped from V and 5 bases from J, the junction kept 11 bases outside the gene matches. The CDR3, as DNA: TGTGCCAGCAGTGACGGACAGGAGGACGGAAATGAAAAACTGTTTTTT. Protein product: CASSDGQEDGNEKLFF.

The rearrangement joins TRBV3-1 (or the pseudogene TRBV3-2) to TRBJ2-1; 10 bases line up with TRBD2. V lost 4 bases and J lost 5; bases outside the gene matches: 5. The CDR3 sequence is 15 residues long. The germline CDR1 and CDR2 sequences are LGHDT and YNNKEL (reference sequence). The CDR3: CASSRGGLANNEQFF. The CDR3 DNA is TGTGCCAGCAGCCGAGGGGGACTAGCGAACAATGAGCAGTTCTTC.

The chain carries TRBV7-9 and TRBJ1-4; no firm D call. This CDR3 has 16 residues. Germline CDR1 is SEHNR and CDR2 is FQNEAQ (reference sequence). Deletions cut 1 base from V and 2 bases from J, with 11 bases between. The CDR3: CASSLGSSGTNEKLFF. The CDR3 coding sequence is TGTGCCAGCAGCTTAGGTTCTTCCGGGACTAATGAAAAACTGTTTTTT.

This chain connects TRBV30 to TRBJ2-7, with 8 bases matching TRBD1. This CDR3 has 17 residues. Per germline, CDR1 GTSNPN and CDR2 SVGIG (reference sequence). Losses at the gene ends were 7 bases for V and 1 base for J; bases not matched to a gene: 18. The CDR3 region is CASTRGGRGPYSYEQYF. As DNA, the CDR3 is TGTGCCTCCACAAGAGGTGGCAGGGGGCCTTATTCCTACGAGCAGTACTTC.

The rearrangement links TRBV3-1 (or the pseudogene TRBV3-2) to TRBJ2-1; 8 nucleotides agree with TRBD2. Trimming removed 8 bases from V and 3 bases from J; junction bases left unmatched: 6. Germline assignment: CDR1 LGHDT and CDR2 YNNKEL (reference sequence). The CDR3 covers 14 residues. CDR3 in DNA: TGTGCCAGCGCCGGGGGGGGAGACTACAATGAGCAGTTCTTC. Protein sequence: CASAGGGDYNEQFF.

This rearrangement joins TRBV5-1 to TRBJ2-5; 8 positions agree with TRBD1. Germline CDR1 is SGHRS and CDR2 is YFSETQ. Trimming cost V 2 bases and J 5 bases; bases outside gene matches: 8. This CDR3 has 15 amino acids. The CDR3 DNA reads as TGCGCCAGCAGCTTTAGGGGGACAGGACGGGAGACCCAGTACTTC. Its protein product is CASSFRGTGRETQYF. Together with reference TRBV5-1 and TRBJ2-5, the CDR3 gives the full variable domain: KAGVTQTPRYLIKTRGQQVTLSCSPISGHRSVSWYQQTPGQGLQFLFEYFSETQRNKGNFPGRFSGRQFSNSRSEMNVSTLELGDSALYLCASSFRGTGRETQYFGPGTRLLVL.

The genes are TRBV21-1 and TRBJ2-5; the table's D call TRBD1 went unverified against the DNA. TRBV21-1 is given as a pseudogene. This CDR3 has 19 amino acids. The chain's CDR3 is CASSKVGRRGQGVGETQYF. The CDR3, as DNA: TGTGCCAGCAGCAAAGTTGGGCGGAGGGGGCAGGGGGTCGGAGAGACCCAGTACTTC.

This clone appeared a single time. The gene calls are TRBV9 and TRBJ1-3; a weak D match, TRBD1 (6 bases). Per germline, CDR1 SGDLS and CDR2 YYNGEE. The length of the CDR3 is 16 residues. V was trimmed by 3 bases and J by 4 bases, leaving 17 bases between them. The CDR3 loop is CASSALTGIQGNTIYF. The CDR3 nucleotides read TGTGCCAGCAGCGCCTTGACAGGAATTCAAGGAAACACCATATATTTT. The full variable domain, rest sourced from reference TRBV9 and TRBJ1-3, is DSGVTQTPKHLITATGQRVTLRCSPRSGDLSVYWYQQSLDQGLQFLIQYYNGEERAKGNILERFSAQQFPDLHSELNLSSLELGDSALYFCASSALTGIQGNTIYFGEGSWLTVV.

The chain uses TRBV3-1 (or the pseudogene TRBV3-2) and TRBJ2-6, with 8 positions matching TRBD1. J was trimmed by 4 bases and V by 0 bases; bases with no gene match: 5. This CDR3 is 17 amino acids long. Germline CDR1 and CDR2: LGHDT and YNNKEL (reference sequence). The CDR3: CASSQDPTGGGANVLTF. CDR3 sequence (DNA): TGTGCCAGCAGCCAAGACCCCACAGGGGGAGGGGCCAACGTCCTGACTTTC.

The chain has TRBV30 and TRBJ1-2, with D maybe TRBD1 (6 bases). V shed 2 bases and J shed 8 bases, with 15 bases lying between them. The CDR3 extends over 13 amino acids. Germline CDR1 GTSNPN, CDR2 SVGIG (reference sequence). CDR3: CAWSPQTGAGYTF. The CDR3 DNA follows: TGTGCCTGGAGTCCTCAGACAGGCGCCGGCTACACCTTC.

The chain carries TRBV10-2 and TRBJ1-1, with 7 positions matching TRBD1. This CDR3 has 15 residues. CDR1 WSHSY and CDR2 SAAADI come from the germline V gene. V lost 4 bases and J lost 5; bases outside the gene matches: 10. CDR3 sequence: CASSGSQGWRTEAFF. For the CDR3, the DNA is TGCGCCAGCAGTGGTTCACAGGGGTGGAGAACTGAAGCTTTCTTT.

Notes on this clone: Other DNA sequences within the sample encode an identical CDR3. The chain has TRBV5-1 and TRBJ2-7; 11 bases fit TRBD2. The trim removed 0 bases at V and 3 bases at J, leaving 2 bases unmatched. Looked up from germline, CDR1 is SGHRS and CDR2 is YFSETQ. The CDR3 totals 15 residues. DNA for the CDR3: TGCGCCAGCAGCTTGGGACTAGCGGGGAACTACGAGCAGTACTTC. Translating gives CASSLGLAGNYEQYF.

The rearrangement uses TRBV5-6 and TRBJ1-2; weak D call: TRBD1 (6 bases). The CDR3 loop spans 14 amino acids. Deletions cut 2 bases from V and 2 bases from J, with 10 bases between. Germline V CDR1 and CDR2: SGHDT, YYEEEE. CDR3 DNA: TGTGCCAGCAGCTTAGGGGGATGGAACTATGGCTACACCTTC. Its translation: CASSLGGWNYGYTF.

The rearrangement uses TRBV7-8 and TRBJ1-5; maybe TRBD1 (6 bases). Per germline, CDR1 SGHVS and CDR2 FQNEAQ. V lost 2 bases and J 0 bases, leaving 8 bases between the germline ends. This CDR3 is 15 amino acids long. CDR3 DNA: TGTGCCAGCAGCTTACCACAGGGTAGCAATCAGCCCCAGCATTTT. Amino acids: CASSLPQGSNQPQHF. Looking up the rest from reference TRBV7-8 and TRBJ1-5 gives the full variable domain: GAGVSQSPRYKVAKRGQDVALRCDPISGHVSLFWYQQALGQGPEFLTYFQNEAQLDKSGLPSDRFFAERPEGSVSTLKIQRTQQEDSAVYLCASSLPQGSNQPQHFGDGTRLSIL.

The chain employs TRBV3-1 (or the pseudogene TRBV3-2) and TRBJ2-7; D gene unclear. The CDR3 has 13 residues. Looked up from germline, CDR1 is LGHDT and CDR2 is YNNKEL (reference sequence). The germline V and J ends were trimmed by 0 bases and 6 bases, with 9 bases remaining between them. CDR3 protein: CASSQDLSSEQYF. The DNA for the CDR3 is TGTGCCAGCAGCCAAGATTTAAGCTCCGAGCAGTACTTC.

The J gene is TRBJ2-7, the V gene TRBV7-2; possibly TRBD2 for D (6 bases). Trimming stripped 5 bases from V and 7 bases from J, with 15 bases between. The CDR3 length is 13 residues. Germline V gene sequence: CDR1 SGHTA, CDR2 FQGNSA. As DNA, the CDR3 is TGTGCCAGCAGCCCGACTAGGGTTATAGAGCAGTACTTC. Translating it yields CASSPTRVIEQYF.

The V and J genes are TRBV19 and TRBJ2-3; 8 positions match TRBD1. The CDR3 is 15 amino acids. Germline CDR1 LNHDA, CDR2 SQIVND (reference sequence). With 5 bases clipped from V and 2 bases from J, the junction kept 6 bases outside the gene matches. The CDR3 DNA reads TGTGCCAGTAGTCCAAGGACAGGGAACACAGATACGCAGTATTTT. Translating it yields CASSPRTGNTDTQYF.